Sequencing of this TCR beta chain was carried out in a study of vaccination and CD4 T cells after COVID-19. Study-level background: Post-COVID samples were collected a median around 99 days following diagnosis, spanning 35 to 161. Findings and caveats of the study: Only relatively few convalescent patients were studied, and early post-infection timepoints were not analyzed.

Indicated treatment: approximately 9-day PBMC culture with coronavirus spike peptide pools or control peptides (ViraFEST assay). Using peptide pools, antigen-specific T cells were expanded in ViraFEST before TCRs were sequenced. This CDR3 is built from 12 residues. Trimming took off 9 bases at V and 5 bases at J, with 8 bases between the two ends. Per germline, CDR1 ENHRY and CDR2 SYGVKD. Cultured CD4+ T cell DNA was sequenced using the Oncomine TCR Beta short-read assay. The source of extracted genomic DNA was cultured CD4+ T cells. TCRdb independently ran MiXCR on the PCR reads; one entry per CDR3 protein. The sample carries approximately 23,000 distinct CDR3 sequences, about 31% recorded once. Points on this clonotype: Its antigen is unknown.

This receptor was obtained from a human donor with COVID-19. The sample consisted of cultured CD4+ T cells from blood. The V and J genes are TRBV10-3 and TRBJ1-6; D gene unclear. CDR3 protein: CAMAGNNSPLHF. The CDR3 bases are TGTGCCATGGCCGGTAATAATTCACCCCTCCACTTT.